This T cell receptor (beta chain) was obtained from a study of CD8+ T cells in alopecia areata. Study background: Treatment of the treated patients consisted of oral tofacitinib, 5 to 10 mg twice daily.

Findings of the study overall: Greater clonality was observed in lesional scalp samples, especially alopecia totalis/universalis, versus normal scalp. Numerous clones, expanded in lesions, remained in scalp and blood during tofacitinib.

Indicated treatment: oral pan-JAK inhibitor, 5-10 mg twice daily. RNA was extracted and reverse transcribed into cDNA as the sequencing template. The method was immunoSEQ multiplex PCR; TCRdb's version includes in-frame clones alone and lacks a portion of them. The data hold 200,000 or so clones, with under 40% observed a single time. Remarks on this clone: What it binds is not known.

Germline assignment: CDR1 SGHDT and CDR2 YYEEEE. The CDR3 has 14 amino acids. V gave up 2 bases and J gave up 3 bases, with 9 bases separating them. The receptor was derived from a human donor with alopecia areata. The sample here was CD4+ T cells sorted from blood, taken at roughly week 30, from a patient treated with tofacitinib. The V and J genes are TRBV5-6 and TRBJ1-5; a weak D match, TRBD1 (6 bases). The CDR3 region is CASSFRGYNQPQHF. The CDR3 DNA sequence: TGTGCCAGCAGCTTCAGGGGATACAATCAGCCCCAGCATTTT.